This TCR beta chain is from a study of blood T cell repertoires in COVID-19. Background on the study: Nucleic acid was either cDNA or gDNA, and it came from T cells, B-cell-depleted T cells, or PBMCs.

After removal of 5 bases from V and 0 bases from J, the junction contained 3 bases not matched to a gene. Germline V gene data show CDR1 as MGHRA and CDR2 as YSYEKL. The length of the CDR3 is 15 residues. Clones were read by immunoSEQ multiplex PCR, and TCRdb kept only the in-frame ones, dropping some. The table lists some 350,000 clones, almost 90% of them singletons. The chain recombines TRBV4-1 with TRBJ2-7; 11 bases line up with TRBD2. This clonotype was sampled from a woman in her 70s with COVID-19, enrolled during active disease. Sequenced: peripheral blood. Written as DNA, the CDR3 is TGCGCCAGCAGCTTAGCGGGGGGGATCTCCTACGAGCAGTACTTC. Its protein product is CASSLAGGISYEQYF.